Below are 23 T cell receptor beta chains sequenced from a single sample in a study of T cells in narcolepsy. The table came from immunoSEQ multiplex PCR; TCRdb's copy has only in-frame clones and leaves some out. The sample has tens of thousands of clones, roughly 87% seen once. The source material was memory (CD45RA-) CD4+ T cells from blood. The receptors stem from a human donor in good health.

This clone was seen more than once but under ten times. CDR3 residues: CASSQTGLGTEAFF. In nucleotides, the CDR3 is TGTGCCAGCAGCCAGACAGGGCTGGGCACTGAAGCTTTCTTT. This chain links TRBV14 with TRBJ1-1; 7 bases line up with TRBD1. Unmatched junction bases numbered 5, after V lost 3 bases and J lost 4 bases. CDR1 and CDR2 (germline): SGHDN, FVKESK. The CDR3 contains 14 residues.

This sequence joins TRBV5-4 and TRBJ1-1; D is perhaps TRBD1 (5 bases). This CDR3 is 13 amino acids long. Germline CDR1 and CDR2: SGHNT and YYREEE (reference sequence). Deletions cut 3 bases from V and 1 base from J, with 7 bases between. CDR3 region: CASSYDRNTEAFF. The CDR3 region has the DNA TGTGCCAGCAGCTACGACAGGAACACTGAAGCTTTCTTT.

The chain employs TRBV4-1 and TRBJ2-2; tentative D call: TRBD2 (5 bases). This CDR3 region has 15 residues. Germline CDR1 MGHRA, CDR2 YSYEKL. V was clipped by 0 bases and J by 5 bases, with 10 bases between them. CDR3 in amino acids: CASSQDAGVTGELFF. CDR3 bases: TGCGCCAGCAGCCAAGATGCCGGGGTGACCGGGGAGCTGTTTTTT.

The CDR3, as DNA: TGTGCCAGCAGCTTAGGGCGGGGGAGCACCGGGGAGCTGTTTTTT. Translation gives CASSLGRGSTGELFF. This rearrangement joins TRBV11-1 to TRBJ2-2, with 7 bases that match TRBD2. From germline, CDR1 is SGHAT and CDR2 FQDESV (reference sequence). With V trimmed by 1 base and J by 4 bases, 3 bases remained unmatched. The CDR3 extends over 15 amino acids.

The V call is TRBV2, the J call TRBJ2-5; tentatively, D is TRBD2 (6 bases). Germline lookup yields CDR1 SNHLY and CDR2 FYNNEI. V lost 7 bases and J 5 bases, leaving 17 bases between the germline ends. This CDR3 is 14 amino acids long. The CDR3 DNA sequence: TGTGCCAGCAAGGTGGGGTCAAGCGGGGAGACCCAGTACTTC. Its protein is CASKVGSSGETQYF.

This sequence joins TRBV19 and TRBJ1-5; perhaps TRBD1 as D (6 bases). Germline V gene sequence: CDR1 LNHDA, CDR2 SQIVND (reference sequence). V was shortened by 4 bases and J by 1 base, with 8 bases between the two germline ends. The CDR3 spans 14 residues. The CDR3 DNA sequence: TGTGCCAGTAGTAAGGGGGAGAGCAATCAGCCCCAGCATTTT. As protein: CASSKGESNQPQHF.

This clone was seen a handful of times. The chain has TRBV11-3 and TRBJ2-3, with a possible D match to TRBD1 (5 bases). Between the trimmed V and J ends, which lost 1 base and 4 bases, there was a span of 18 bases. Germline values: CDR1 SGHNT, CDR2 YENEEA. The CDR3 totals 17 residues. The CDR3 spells CASSLGSRVAPSDTQYF. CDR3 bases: TGTGCCAGCAGCTTAGGGTCCAGGGTGGCCCCTTCAGATACGCAGTATTTT.

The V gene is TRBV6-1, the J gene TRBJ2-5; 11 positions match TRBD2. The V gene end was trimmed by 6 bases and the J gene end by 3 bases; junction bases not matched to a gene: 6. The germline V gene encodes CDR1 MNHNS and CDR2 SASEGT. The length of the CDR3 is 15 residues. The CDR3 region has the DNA TGTGCCAGCAGCCGAGGGACTAGCGGAAAAGAGACCCAGTACTTC. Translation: CASSRGTSGKETQYF.

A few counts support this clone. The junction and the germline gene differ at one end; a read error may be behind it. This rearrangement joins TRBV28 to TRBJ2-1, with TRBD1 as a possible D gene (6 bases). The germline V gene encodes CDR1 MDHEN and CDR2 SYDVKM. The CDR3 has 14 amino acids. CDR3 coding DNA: TGTGCCAGCAGTTTGGGCCCAACTGGAGACAGGCTCATCTTC. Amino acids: CASSLGPTGDRLIF.

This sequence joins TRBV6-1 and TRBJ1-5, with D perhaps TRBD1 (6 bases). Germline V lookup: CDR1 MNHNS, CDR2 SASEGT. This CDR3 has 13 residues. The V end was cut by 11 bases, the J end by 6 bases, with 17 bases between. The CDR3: CAVWSRGIQPQHF. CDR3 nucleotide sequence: TGTGCCGTATGGAGCAGGGGTATTCAGCCCCAGCATTTT.

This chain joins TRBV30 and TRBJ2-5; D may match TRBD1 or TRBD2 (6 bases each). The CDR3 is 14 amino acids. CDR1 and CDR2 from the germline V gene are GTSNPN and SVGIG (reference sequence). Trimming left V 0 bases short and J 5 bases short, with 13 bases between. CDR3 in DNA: TGTGCCTGGAGTGTAATCGGGGGCTGGGAGACCCAGTACTTC. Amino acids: CAWSVIGGWETQYF.

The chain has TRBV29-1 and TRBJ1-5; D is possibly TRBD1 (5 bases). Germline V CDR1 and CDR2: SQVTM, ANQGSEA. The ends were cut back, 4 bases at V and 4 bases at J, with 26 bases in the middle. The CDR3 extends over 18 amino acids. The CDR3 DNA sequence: TGCAGCGTTGGAAAATGTGGTGGGGACTACGAGGGAAATCAGCCCCAGCATTTT. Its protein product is CSVGKCGGDYEGNQPQHF.

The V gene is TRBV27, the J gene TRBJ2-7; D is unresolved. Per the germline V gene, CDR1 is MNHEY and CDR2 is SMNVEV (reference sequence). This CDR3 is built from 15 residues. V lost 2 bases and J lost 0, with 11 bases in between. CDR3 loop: CASSLKPASSYEQYV. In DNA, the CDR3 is TGTGCCAGCAGTTTAAAACCAGCGAGCTCCTACGAGCAGTACGTC.

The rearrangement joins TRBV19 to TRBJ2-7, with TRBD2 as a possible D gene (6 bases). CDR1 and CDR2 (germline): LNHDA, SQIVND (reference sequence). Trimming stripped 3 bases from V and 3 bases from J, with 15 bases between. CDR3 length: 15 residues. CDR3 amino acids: CASSIPRGIGYEQYF. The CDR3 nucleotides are TGTGCCAGTAGTATCCCTCGGGGGATAGGCTACGAGCAGTACTTC.

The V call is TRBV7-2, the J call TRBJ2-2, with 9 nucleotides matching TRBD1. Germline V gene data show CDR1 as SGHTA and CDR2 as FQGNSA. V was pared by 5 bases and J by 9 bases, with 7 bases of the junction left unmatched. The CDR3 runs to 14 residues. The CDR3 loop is CASSRTGVERELFF. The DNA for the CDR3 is TGTGCCAGCAGCCGGACAGGGGTGGAGAGGGAGCTGTTTTTT.

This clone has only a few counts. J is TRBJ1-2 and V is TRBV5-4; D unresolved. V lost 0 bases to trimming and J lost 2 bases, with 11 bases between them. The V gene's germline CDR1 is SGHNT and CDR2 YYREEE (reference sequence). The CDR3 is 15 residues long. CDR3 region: CASSLDKETNYGYTF. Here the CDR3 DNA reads TGTGCCAGCAGCTTGGACAAGGAAACGAACTATGGCTACACCTTC.

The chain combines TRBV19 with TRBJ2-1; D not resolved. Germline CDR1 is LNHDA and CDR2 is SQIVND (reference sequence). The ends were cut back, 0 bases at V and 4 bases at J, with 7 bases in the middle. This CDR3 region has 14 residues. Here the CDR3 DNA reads TGTGCCAGTAGTATAGAAAGGGTTTACAATGAGCAGTTCTTC. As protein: CASSIERVYNEQFF.

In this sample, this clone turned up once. In DNA form, the CDR3 reads TGTGCCAGCAGCCCCGGGCCACAGGGTCGGAACACTGAAGCTTTCTTT. The encoded protein is CASSPGPQGRNTEAFF. The chain is built from TRBV7-9 and TRBJ1-1; TRBD1 is a possible D gene (6 bases). Germline V gene lookup returns CDR1 SEHNR and CDR2 FQNEAQ (reference sequence). The germline V and J ends were trimmed by 5 bases and 1 base, with 17 bases remaining between them. The CDR3 runs to 16 residues.

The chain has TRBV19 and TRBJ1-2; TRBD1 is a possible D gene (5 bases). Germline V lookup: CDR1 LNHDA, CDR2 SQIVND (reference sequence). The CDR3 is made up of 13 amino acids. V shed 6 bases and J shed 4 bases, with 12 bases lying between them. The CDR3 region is CASRGDGPYGYTF. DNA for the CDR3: TGTGCCAGTAGGGGGGACGGTCCCTATGGCTACACCTTC.

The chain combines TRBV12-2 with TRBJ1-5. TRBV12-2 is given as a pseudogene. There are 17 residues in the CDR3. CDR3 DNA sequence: TGTGCAAGTCGCTCCCCCCGGGGGGACGTTAGCAATCAGCCCCAGCATTTT. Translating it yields CASRSPRGDVSNQPQHF.

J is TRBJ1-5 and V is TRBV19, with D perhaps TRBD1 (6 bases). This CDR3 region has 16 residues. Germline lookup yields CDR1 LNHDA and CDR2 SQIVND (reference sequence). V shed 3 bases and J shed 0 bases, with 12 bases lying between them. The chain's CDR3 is CASSIFGRGSNQPQHF. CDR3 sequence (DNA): TGTGCCAGTAGTATCTTCGGCAGGGGTAGCAATCAGCCCCAGCATTTT.

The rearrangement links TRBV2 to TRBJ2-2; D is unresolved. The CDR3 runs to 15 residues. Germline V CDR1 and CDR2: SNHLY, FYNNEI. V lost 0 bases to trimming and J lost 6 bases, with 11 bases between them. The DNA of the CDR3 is TGTGCCAGCAGTGAAGCTTTAGGGCCTCCCGGGGAGCTGTTTTTT. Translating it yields CASSEALGPPGELFF.

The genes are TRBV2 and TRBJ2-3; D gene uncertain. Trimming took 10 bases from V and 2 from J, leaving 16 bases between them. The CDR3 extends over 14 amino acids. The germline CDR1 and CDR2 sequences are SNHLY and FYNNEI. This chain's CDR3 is CATSKVLSTDTQYF. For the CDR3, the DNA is TGTGCCACCTCCAAAGTACTATCCACAGATACGCAGTATTTT.